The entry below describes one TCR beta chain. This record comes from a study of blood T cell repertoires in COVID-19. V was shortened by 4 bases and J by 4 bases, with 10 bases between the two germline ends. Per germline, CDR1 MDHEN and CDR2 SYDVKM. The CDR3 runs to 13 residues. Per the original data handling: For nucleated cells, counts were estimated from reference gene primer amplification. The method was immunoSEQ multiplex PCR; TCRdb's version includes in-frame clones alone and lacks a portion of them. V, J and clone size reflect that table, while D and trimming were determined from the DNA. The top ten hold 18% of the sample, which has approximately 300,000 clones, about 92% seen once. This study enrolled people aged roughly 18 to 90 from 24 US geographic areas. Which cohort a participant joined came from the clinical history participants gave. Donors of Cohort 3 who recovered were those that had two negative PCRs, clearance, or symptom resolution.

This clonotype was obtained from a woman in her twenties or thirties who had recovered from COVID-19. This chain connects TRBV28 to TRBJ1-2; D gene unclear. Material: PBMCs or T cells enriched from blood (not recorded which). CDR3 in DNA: TGTGCCAGCAGTTCCATGTCCATCTATGGCTACACCTTC. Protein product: CASSSMSIYGYTF.